Shown below are 19 T cell receptor beta chains from a single sample sequenced in a study of cytomegalovirus exposure and HLA in healthy donors. Both 60 Vbeta primers and 13 Jbeta primers went into the PCR. TCRdb's table, derived via immunoSEQ multiplex PCR, lists solely in-frame clones and lacks some. This sample has about 110,000 clones, with around 73% found just once. Sequenced material: PBMCs. These receptors originate from a man aged 25 to 45 in good health and CMV-seronegative.

This chain uses TRBV5-1 with TRBJ1-1; weak D call: TRBD1 (6 bases). The ends were cut back, 4 bases at V and 3 bases at J, with 16 bases in the middle. Looked up from germline, CDR1 is SGHRS and CDR2 is YFSETQ. The CDR3 is made up of 15 amino acids. CDR3 protein: CASSVDRGGDTEAFF. The CDR3 nucleotides read TGCGCCAGCAGCGTTGATCGAGGGGGGGACACTGAAGCTTTCTTT.

This sequence joins TRBV5-6 and TRBJ2-3; D not resolved. V was shortened by 2 bases and J by 1 base, with 5 bases between the two germline ends. The CDR3 runs 13 residues. CDR1 and CDR2 (germline): SGHDT, YYEEEE. The CDR3 region has the DNA TGTGCCAGCAGCTTATCAGGCACAGATACGCAGTATTTT. Translation: CASSLSGTDTQYF.

This clone was detected only once. The rearrangement joins TRBV27 to TRBJ2-7, with D perhaps TRBD1 (6 bases). V was shortened by 3 bases and J by 1 base, with 7 bases between the two germline ends. Germline CDR1 is MNHEY and CDR2 is SMNVEV (reference sequence). This CDR3 is 13 amino acids long. The CDR3 protein is CASSFTGSYEQYF. For the CDR3, the DNA is TGTGCCAGCAGTTTTACAGGGTCCTACGAGCAGTACTTC.

The chain recombines TRBV28 with TRBJ2-5; D may be TRBD2 (5 bases). This CDR3 is 13 amino acids long. The V end was cut by 8 bases, the J end by 5 bases, with 15 bases between. Per the germline V gene, CDR1 is MDHEN and CDR2 is SYDVKM. The CDR3 sequence: CASQDSRRETQYF. CDR3 DNA sequence: TGTGCCAGCCAAGACTCGAGGAGGGAGACCCAGTACTTC.

The V gene is TRBV4-1, the J gene TRBJ1-3, with D unclear. This CDR3 is built from 17 residues. The ends were cut back, 0 bases at V and 0 bases at J, with 12 bases in the middle. Per the germline V gene, CDR1 is MGHRA and CDR2 is YSYEKL. The CDR3 coding sequence is TGCGCCAGCAGCCAAGATGGAAGCCGACTCTCTGGAAACACCATATATTTT. Translation: CASSQDGSRLSGNTIYF.

The chain joins TRBV6-5 to TRBJ2-1; D may be TRBD2 (6 bases). This CDR3 has 13 residues. Trimming left V 7 bases short and J 5 bases short, with 12 bases between. The germline CDR1 and CDR2 sequences are MNHEY and SVGAGI. The CDR3 sequence is CASKTGVNNEQFF. The CDR3 nucleotides are TGTGCCAGCAAGACGGGGGTGAACAATGAGCAGTTCTTC.

V usage is TRBV30 and J usage is TRBJ2-7, with D possibly matching TRBD1 (6 bases). The V gene's germline CDR1 is GTSNPN and CDR2 SVGIG (reference sequence). V gave up 5 bases and J gave up 1 base, with 12 bases separating them. CDR3 length: 13 amino acids. CDR3 DNA: TGTGCCTGGGGGCGACAGGAGTCCTACGAGCAGTACTTC. Residues: CAWGRQESYEQYF. The full variable domain, completed using reference TRBV30 and TRBJ2-7, is SQTIHQWPATLVQPVGSPLSLECTVEGTSNPNLYWYRQAAGRGLQLLFYSVGIGQISSEVPQNLSASRPQDRQFILSSKKLLLSDSGFYLCAWGRQESYEQYFGPGTRLTVT.

This chain links TRBV2 with TRBJ2-2, with a tentative D call TRBD2 (5 bases). V lost 4 bases and J 4 bases, leaving 7 bases between the germline ends. The CDR3 is made up of 13 amino acids. Germline values: CDR1 SNHLY, CDR2 FYNNEI. This CDR3 reads CASSAGSTGELFF. The CDR3 nucleotides read TGTGCCAGCAGTGCGGGGTCCACCGGGGAGCTGTTTTTT.

V gene TRBV6-4 combines with J gene TRBJ1-5; D perhaps matches TRBD1 (6 bases). Germline CDR1 and CDR2: MRHNA and SNTAGT. The V end was cut by 8 bases, the J end by 4 bases, with 21 bases between. CDR3 size: 16 residues. CDR3 sequence: CASSSGDGLGNQPQHF. CDR3 sequence (DNA): TGTGCCAGCTCGTCAGGGGATGGTTTAGGAAATCAGCCCCAGCATTTT.

V gene TRBV27 combines with J gene TRBJ1-2; TRBD1 aligns across 7 bases. This CDR3 contains 11 residues. With V trimmed by 11 bases and J by 4 bases, 4 bases remained unmatched. Per the germline V gene, CDR1 is MNHEY and CDR2 is SMNVEV (reference sequence). The CDR3 loop reads CAVGTVYGYTF. The CDR3 DNA reads TGTGCCGTTGGGACAGTCTATGGCTACACCTTC.

The rearrangement joins TRBV21-1 to TRBJ2-5; the table's D call TRBD1 went unverified against the DNA. TRBV21-1 is listed as a pseudogene. The CDR3 runs 15 residues. The CDR3 protein is CASRQVQGERETQYF. The CDR3 coding sequence is TGTGCCAGCAGACAAGTCCAGGGGGAACGAGAGACCCAGTACTTC.

Only a few counts were recorded for this clone. The V call is TRBV5-1, the J call TRBJ2-3; 7 bases fit TRBD1. Germline CDR1 reads SGHRS; CDR2 reads YFSETQ. The CDR3 has 17 amino acids. V shed 4 bases, J shed 0 bases, and the junction held 11 bases outside the gene matches. The CDR3 here is CASSLGQLPDSTDTQYF. The DNA of the CDR3 is TGCGCCAGCAGCCTGGGACAGCTCCCGGATAGCACAGATACGCAGTATTTT.

This clone occurred once. The chain couples TRBV2 to TRBJ2-3; 7 bases agree with TRBD2. This CDR3 is 14 amino acids long. Germline lookup yields CDR1 SNHLY and CDR2 FYNNEI. The V gene end was trimmed by 2 bases and the J gene end by 5 bases; junction bases not matched to a gene: 4. DNA for the CDR3: TGTGCCAGCAGTGAAAGGGGCGGGGGAGATACGCAGTATTTT. It yields the protein CASSERGGGDTQYF.

The rearrangement uses TRBV7-9 and TRBJ1-4, with a possible D match to TRBD1 (6 bases). The CDR3 has 14 amino acids. Trimming pared 1 base from V and 4 bases from J, leaving 7 bases between. Per germline, CDR1 SEHNR and CDR2 FQNEAQ (reference sequence). The CDR3 here is CASSLGRGNEKLFF. The CDR3 region has the DNA TGTGCCAGCAGCTTAGGCAGGGGTAATGAAAAACTGTTTTTT.

The chain is built from TRBV29-1 and TRBJ2-7; 7 bases align to TRBD1. This CDR3 is built from 12 residues. V gave up 4 bases and J gave up 5 bases; unmatched junction bases: 5. The germline V gene encodes CDR1 SQVTM and CDR2 ANQGSEA. The CDR3 loop is CSVANRGHEQYF. The CDR3 coding sequence is TGCAGCGTTGCTAACAGGGGACACGAGCAGTACTTC.

Only one count was recorded for this clone. The J gene is TRBJ2-5, the V gene TRBV6-5; 9 bases align to TRBD1. With the DNA end fitting TRBJ2-7 better, the J assignment may be wrong. The CDR3 runs 14 residues. Per germline, CDR1 MNHEY and CDR2 SVGAGI. The CDR3 DNA sequence: TGTGCCAGCAGTTACGGACAGGGGACCTACGAGCAGTACTTC. The encoded protein is CASSYGQGTYEQYF.

This clone showed up just a few times. V is TRBV13 and J is TRBJ1-1; D remains unclear. CDR1 PRHDT and CDR2 FYEKMQ come from the germline V gene (reference sequence). V lost 6 bases, J lost 0 bases, and 8 bases lay in between. This CDR3 has 13 amino acids. The CDR3 DNA is TGTGCCAGCAGAGGCGGCATGAACACTGAAGCTTTCTTT. This codes for CASRGGMNTEAFF.

The gene calls are TRBV5-1 and TRBJ2-5; 9 nucleotides align to TRBD2. This CDR3 region has 16 residues. Unmatched junction bases numbered 6, after V lost 0 bases and J lost 3 bases. From germline, CDR1 is SGHRS and CDR2 YFSETQ. The chain's CDR3 is CASSLGGTSLKETQYF. CDR3 nucleotide sequence: TGCGCCAGCAGCTTGGGGGGGACTAGCCTGAAAGAGACCCAGTACTTC.

The chain employs TRBV9 and TRBJ2-7; 8 bases line up with TRBD2. Germline V CDR1 and CDR2: SGDLS, YYNGEE. Trimming cost V 0 bases and J 2 bases; bases outside gene matches: 7. This CDR3 spans 16 amino acids. CDR3 residues: CASSVGPGGGPYEQYF. CDR3 coding DNA: TGTGCCAGCAGCGTAGGGCCGGGCGGGGGGCCCTACGAGCAGTACTTC.